The present entry profiles one T cell receptor beta chain with its context. The data were obtained in a study of blood T cell repertoires in COVID-19. Whole-study context: The analysed material was cDNA or gDNA that came from T cells, B-cell-depleted T cells, or PBMCs.

Per the study methods: By means of reference gene primer amplification, nucleated cell counts were estimated. Profiling relied on immunoSEQ multiplex PCR, and the TCRdb table lists in-frame clones only, not all of them. The V and J calls and clone size are taken from that table; D and trimming were inferred from the DNA. The sample lists 140,000 to 150,000 clones; about 90% were seen once. The germline V gene encodes CDR1 MNHEY and CDR2 SMNVEV (reference sequence). The CDR3 has 15 amino acids. V trimming: 6 bases; J trimming: 7 bases; junction bases outside the gene matches: 6. Sequencing was performed on peripheral blood. The rearrangement uses TRBV27 and TRBJ2-1, with TRBD2 identical over 13 bases. This receptor was obtained from a man older than 75 with acute or convalescent COVID-19. Here the CDR3 DNA reads TGTGCCAGCAGATCCGGACTAGCGGGAGCAAATGAGCAGTTCTTC. Translated, it gives CASRSGLAGANEQFF.